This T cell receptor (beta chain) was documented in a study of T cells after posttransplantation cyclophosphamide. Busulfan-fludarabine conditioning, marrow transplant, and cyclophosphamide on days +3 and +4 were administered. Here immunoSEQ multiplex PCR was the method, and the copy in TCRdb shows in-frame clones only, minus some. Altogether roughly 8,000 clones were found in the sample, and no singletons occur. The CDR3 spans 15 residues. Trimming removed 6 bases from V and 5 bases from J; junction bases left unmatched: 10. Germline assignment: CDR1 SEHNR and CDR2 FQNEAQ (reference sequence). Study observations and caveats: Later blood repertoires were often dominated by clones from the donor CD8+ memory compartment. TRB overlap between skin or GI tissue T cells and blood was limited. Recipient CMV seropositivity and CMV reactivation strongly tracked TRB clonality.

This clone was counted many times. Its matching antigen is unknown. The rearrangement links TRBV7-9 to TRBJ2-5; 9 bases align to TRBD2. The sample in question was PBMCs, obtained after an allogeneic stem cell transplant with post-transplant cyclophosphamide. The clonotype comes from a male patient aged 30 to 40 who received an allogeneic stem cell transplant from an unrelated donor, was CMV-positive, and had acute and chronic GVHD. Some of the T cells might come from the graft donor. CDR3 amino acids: CASRAVAGVGETQYF. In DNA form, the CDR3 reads TGTGCCAGCAGGGCAGTAGCGGGAGTGGGCGAGACCCAGTACTTC. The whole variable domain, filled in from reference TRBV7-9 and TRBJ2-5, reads DTGVSQNPRHKITKRGQNVTFRCDPISEHNRLYWYRQTLGQGPEFLTYFQNEAQLEKSRLLSDRFSAERPKGSFSTLEIQRTEQGDSAMYLCASRAVAGVGETQYFGPGTRLLVL.